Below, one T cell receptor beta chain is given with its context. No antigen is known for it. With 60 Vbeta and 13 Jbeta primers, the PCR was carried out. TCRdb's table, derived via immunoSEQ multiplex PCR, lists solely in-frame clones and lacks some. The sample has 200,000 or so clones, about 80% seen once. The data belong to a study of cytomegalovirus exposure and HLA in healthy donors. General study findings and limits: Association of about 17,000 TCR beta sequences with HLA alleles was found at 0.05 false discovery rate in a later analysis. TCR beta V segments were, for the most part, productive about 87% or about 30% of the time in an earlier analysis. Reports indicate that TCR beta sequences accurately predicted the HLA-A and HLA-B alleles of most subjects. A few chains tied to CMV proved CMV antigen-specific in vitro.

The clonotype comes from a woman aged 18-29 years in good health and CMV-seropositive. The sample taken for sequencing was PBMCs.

CDR3 nucleotides: TGTGCCTGGACTAGACAGTATGGCTACACCTTC. As protein: CAWTRQYGYTF. The V call is TRBV30, the J call TRBJ1-2, with D possibly being TRBD1 (5 bases). V shed 4 bases and J shed 5 bases, with 8 bases lying between them. Germline V gene data show CDR1 as GTSNPN and CDR2 as SVGIG (reference sequence). This CDR3 comprises 11 residues.